This T cell receptor (beta chain) was recorded in a study of identical twins. Study-level points and caveats: Zero-insertion analyses might be partly confounded by invariant T cells like MAIT and iNKT.

Template switching (which added a universal primer site) was used, and cDNA carried unique molecular identifiers. TCRdb re-derived calls from the 5' RACE reads in MiXCR, one entry per CDR3 protein. This sample has approximately 700,000 distinct CDR3 sequences; over 15% occur once, and the top ten carry about 12%. Looked up from germline, CDR1 is SGHTA and CDR2 is FQGNSA. The CDR3 contains 12 residues. Trimming took off 4 bases at V and 6 bases at J, with 8 bases between the two ends. In this sample, this clonotype turned up many times. Its antigen is not identified. The data were also submitted as part of a second study, on T cells expressing NK-cell markers. That source reports: Similarly, these clonotypes led the CD3+CD56-NKG2C+ fraction as well in a few donors.

This rearrangement joins TRBV7-2 to TRBJ2-3; no definite D call. This sequence originates from a woman under 30 in good health. Sequenced sample: PBMCs. The CDR3: CASSSTGDTQYF. The CDR3, as DNA: TGTGCCAGCAGCTCGACTGGGGATACGCAGTATTTT.